One sample yielded the 10 T cell receptor beta chains listed below, sequenced in a study of T cell clones after liver transplantation. The table came from immunoSEQ multiplex PCR; TCRdb's copy has only in-frame clones and leaves some out. The sample has some 59,000 clones; about 70% are singletons. The sample in question was CD4+ T cells from blood, obtained at the 22-month timepoint. These receptors were collected from a human patient who received a liver transplant. Some of the T cells may derive from the graft donor.

The chain uses TRBV5-4 and TRBJ1-5; 12 positions agree with TRBD1. Germline CDR1 SGHNT, CDR2 YYREEE (reference sequence). CDR3 length equals 18 residues. V shed 3 bases, J shed 1 base, and the junction held 8 bases outside the gene matches. CDR3 residues: CASSSRDRGPPSNQPQHF. The CDR3 DNA reads TGTGCCAGCAGCTCCCGGGACAGGGGGCCCCCCAGCAATCAGCCCCAGCATTTT.

The rearrangement joins TRBV5-1 to TRBJ1-1; no firm D call. The CDR3 runs to 13 residues. Trimming stripped 3 bases from V and 0 bases from J, with 6 bases between. The V gene's germline CDR1 is SGHRS and CDR2 YFSETQ. CDR3 in DNA: TGCGCCAGCAGCTCGGCACTGAACACTGAAGCTTTCTTT. This encodes CASSSALNTEAFF.

The chain carries TRBV7-9 and TRBJ2-7; 8 bases match TRBD1. After removal of 2 bases from V and 1 base from J, the junction contained 4 bases not matched to a gene. The CDR3 is 15 residues long. The germline V gene encodes CDR1 SEHNR and CDR2 FQNEAQ (reference sequence). CDR3 amino acids: CASSLRQGASYEQYF. The CDR3 nucleotides read TGTGCCAGCAGCTTAAGGCAGGGGGCATCCTACGAGCAGTACTTC.

This clone was seen more than once but under ten times. The chain couples TRBV28 to TRBJ1-2, with D unclear. CDR1 and CDR2 from the germline V gene are MDHEN and SYDVKM. This CDR3 spans 15 amino acids. The V gene lost 6 bases and the J gene lost 3 bases, with 17 bases spanning the gap. The CDR3: CASRPGLASDYGYTF. DNA of the CDR3: TGTGCCAGCAGGCCCGGACTGGCGAGTGACTATGGCTACACCTTC.

The chain joins TRBV6-6 to TRBJ2-7, with 10 bases matching TRBD1. CDR3 size: 14 residues. Germline lookup yields CDR1 MNHNY and CDR2 SVGAGI (reference sequence). J gave up 9 bases and V 7 bases, and 12 bases lay outside the gene matches. CDR3 DNA: TGTGCCAGCAACCGAATGACAGGGGGCGAAGGGCAGTACTTC. Residues: CASNRMTGGEGQYF.

V and J are TRBV19 and TRBJ2-7; D may be TRBD2 (6 bases). The V gene's germline CDR1 is LNHDA and CDR2 SQIVND (reference sequence). CDR3 length equals 13 residues. Trimming stripped 3 bases from V and 3 bases from J, with 9 bases between. CDR3 in amino acids: CASSIDGGYEQYF. CDR3 nucleotides: TGTGCCAGTAGTATCGACGGGGGCTACGAGCAGTACTTC.

V usage is TRBV6-6 and J usage is TRBJ1-3; D gene ambiguous. The length of the CDR3 is 11 residues. The germline V and J ends were trimmed by 6 bases and 6 bases, with 6 bases remaining between them. Germline V gene data show CDR1 as MNHNY and CDR2 as SVGAGI (reference sequence). CDR3 sequence reads: CASSNINTIYF. The CDR3 DNA reads TGTGCCAGCAGCAACATAAACACCATATATTTT.

With respect to this clone: Other nucleotide sequences in the sample specify the same CDR3. J is TRBJ1-6 and V is TRBV11-2, with 9 nucleotides matching TRBD1. The CDR3 is 14 residues long. The germline gives CDR1 SGHAT, CDR2 FQNNGV. The junction had 7 bases not matched to a gene; V was cut back by 6 bases and J by 10 bases. This CDR3 is CASREQGAGSPLHF. The CDR3 coding sequence is TGTGCCAGCAGGGAACAGGGGGCGGGATCACCCCTCCACTTT.

This clone was seen a few times. This sequence joins TRBV7-3 and TRBJ1-2; 7 positions agree with TRBD1. Germline-derived CDR1 and CDR2 are SGHTA and FQGTGA. After removal of 5 bases from V and 8 bases from J, the junction contained 11 bases not matched to a gene. This CDR3 region has 14 residues. In DNA form, the CDR3 reads TGTGCCAGCAGCGCCGGGACAGACGTAGAGGGCTACACCTTC. Residues: CASSAGTDVEGYTF.

This chain joins TRBV30 and TRBJ2-5; 10 positions match TRBD2. With 4 bases clipped from V and 1 base from J, the junction kept 3 bases outside the gene matches. CDR3 length: 14 amino acids. CDR1 and CDR2 from the germline V gene are GTSNPN and SVGIG (reference sequence). CDR3 DNA sequence: TGTGCCTGGAACAGCGGGGGGGGCCAAGAGACCCAGTACTTC. Translated: CAWNSGGGQETQYF.